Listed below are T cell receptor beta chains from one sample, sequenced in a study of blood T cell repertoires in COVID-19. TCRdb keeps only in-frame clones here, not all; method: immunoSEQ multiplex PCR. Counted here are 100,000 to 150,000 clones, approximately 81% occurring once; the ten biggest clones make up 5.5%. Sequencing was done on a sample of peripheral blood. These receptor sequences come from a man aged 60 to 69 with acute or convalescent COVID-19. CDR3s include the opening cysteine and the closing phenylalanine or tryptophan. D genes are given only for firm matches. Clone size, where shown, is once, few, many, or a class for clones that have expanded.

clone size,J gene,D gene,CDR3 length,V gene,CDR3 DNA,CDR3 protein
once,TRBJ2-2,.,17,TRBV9,TGTGCCAGCAGCGTAACCCCGACACCCCGATTCACCGGGGAGCTGTTTTTT,CASSVTPTPRFTGELFF
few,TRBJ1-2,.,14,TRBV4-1,TGCGCCAGCAGCCCCTTGACAGAGATTTATGGCTACACCTTC,CASSPLTEIYGYTF
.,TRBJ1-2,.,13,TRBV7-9,TGTGCCAGCAGCTCCACAGGAAACTATGGCTACACCTTC,CASSSTGNYGYTF
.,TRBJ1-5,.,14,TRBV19,TGTGCCAGTAATATTCTTCCAGGGGATCAGCCCCAGCATTTT,CASNILPGDQPQHF
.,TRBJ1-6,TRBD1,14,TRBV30,TGTGCCTGGAAACGGGACAGGGGGAATTCACCCCTCCACTTT,CAWKRDRGNSPLHF
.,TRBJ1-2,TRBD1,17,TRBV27,TGTGCCAGCTCACCCGGACAGGGATCCCCTCCTAACTATGGCTACACCTTC,CASSPGQGSPPNYGYTF
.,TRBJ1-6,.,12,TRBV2,TGTGCCAGCTCAAGAGTTAATTCACCCCTCCACTTT,CASSRVNSPLHF
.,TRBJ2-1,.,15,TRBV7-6,TGTGCCAGCAGCTCCGTCGGCCACCCGGGGAATGAGCAGTTCTTC,CASSSVGHPGNEQFF
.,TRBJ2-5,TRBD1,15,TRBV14,TGTGCCAGCAGCCAAGATCGTCAGGGGGCCGAGACCCAGTACTTC,CASSQDRQGAETQYF
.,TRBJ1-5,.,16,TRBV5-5,TGTGCCAGCAGCTTGGATCCCGGGGGAAGCAATCAGCCCCAGCATTTT,CASSLDPGGSNQPQHF
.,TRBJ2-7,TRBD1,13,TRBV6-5,TGTGCCAGCGGAGACAGGGCATCCTACGAGCAGTACTTC,CASGDRASYEQYF
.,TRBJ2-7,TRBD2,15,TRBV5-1,TGCGCCAGCAGAGATGGACTAGCGGGCTATAACGAGCAGTACTTC,CASRDGLAGYNEQYF
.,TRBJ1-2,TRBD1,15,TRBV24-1,TGTGCCACCAGTGAACACGGGACAGGGAGTAGTGGCTACACCTTC,CATSEHGTGSSGYTF
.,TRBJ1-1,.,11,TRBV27,TGTGCCAGCAGTCACGACAGTGAAGCTTTCTTT,CASSHDSEAFF
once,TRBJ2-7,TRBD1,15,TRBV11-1,TGTGCCAGCAGCTCGACCCGGGACAGCTCCTACGAGCAGTACTTC,CASSSTRDSSYEQYF
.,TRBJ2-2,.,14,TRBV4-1,TGCGCCAGCAGCCGGCAGGGGCTCACCGGGGAGCTGTTTTTT,CASSRQGLTGELFF
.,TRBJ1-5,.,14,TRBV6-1,TGTGCCAGCAGTGAAAGGCAGGTCAATCAGCCCCAGCATTTT,CASSERQVNQPQHF
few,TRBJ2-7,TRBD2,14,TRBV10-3,TGTGCCATCAGCGGGGGGTCCACGGGCTACGAGCAGTACTTC,CAISGGSTGYEQYF
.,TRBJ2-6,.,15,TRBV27,TGTGCCAGCAGTTTATTGAGGGCCGGGGCCAACGTCCTGACTTTC,CASSLLRAGANVLTF
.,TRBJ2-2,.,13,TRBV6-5,TGTGCCAGCAGTTTGGACAGCACCGGGGAGCTGTTTTTT,CASSLDSTGELFF
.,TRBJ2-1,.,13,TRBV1,TGCACCAGCAGCCGGGAGCGGGAGAATGAGCAGTTCTTC,CTSSRERENEQFF
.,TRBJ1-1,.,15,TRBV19,TGTGCCAGTAGCCTCAACGGCGGATCAAACACTGAAGCTTTCTTT,CASSLNGGSNTEAFF
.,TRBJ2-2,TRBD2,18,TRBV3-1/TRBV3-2,TGTGCCAGCAGCCAAGAACGGACTAGCGGGAGGGTCGGCGGGGAGCTGTTTTTT,CASSQERTSGRVGGELFF
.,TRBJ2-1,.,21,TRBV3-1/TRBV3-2,TGTGCCAGCAGCCAAGATCTTGGGCTGACAACGCTAATTGGTGACTACAATGAGCAGTTCTTC,CASSQDLGLTTLIGDYNEQFF
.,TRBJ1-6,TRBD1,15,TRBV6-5,TGTGCCAGCACTTTGACAGGGGGACTGAATTCACCCCTCCACTTT,CASTLTGGLNSPLHF
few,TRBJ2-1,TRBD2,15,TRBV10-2,TGCGCCAGCAAAGGGACTAGCGGGTCCTACAATGAGCAGTTCTTC,CASKGTSGSYNEQFF
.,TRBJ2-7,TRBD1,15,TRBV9,TGTGCCAGCAGCGCAGGGGGGCAGGGGGCGTACGAGCAGTACTTC,CASSAGGQGAYEQYF
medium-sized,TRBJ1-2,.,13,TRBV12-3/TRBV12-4,TGTGCCAGCAGCCACGGGGCTAACTATGGCTACACCTTC,CASSHGANYGYTF
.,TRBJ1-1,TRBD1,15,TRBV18,TGTGCCAGCTCATCGGGACAGGGGATGAACACTGAAGCTTTCTTT,CASSSGQGMNTEAFF
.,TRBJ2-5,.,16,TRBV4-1,TGCGCCAGCAGCCAAGGGGGGGGCCCGATTTTGGAGACCCAGTACTTC,CASSQGGGPILETQYF
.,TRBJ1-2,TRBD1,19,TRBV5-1,TGCGCCAGCAGCTTCCTATTAAACAGGGGCCCTATGCTTAACTATGGCTACACCTTC,CASSFLLNRGPMLNYGYTF
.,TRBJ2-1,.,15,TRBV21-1,TGTGCCAGCATCCTTGACAGGGGGTCATTCAATGAGCAGTTCTTC,CASILDRGSFNEQFF
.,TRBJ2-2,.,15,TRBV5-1,TGCGCCAGCAGCTTTGACAGGCGTAACACCGGGGAGCTGTTTTTT,CASSFDRRNTGELFF
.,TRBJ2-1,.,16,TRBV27,TGTGCCAGCAGTTTATGGGGAGCGGGCCCTGGGGATGAGCAGTTCTTC,CASSLWGAGPGDEQFF
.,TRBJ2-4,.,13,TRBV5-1,TGCGCCAGCAGCTTGGTCAGGGAGGGGGTTCAGTACTTC,CASSLVREGVQYF
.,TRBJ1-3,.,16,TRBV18,TGTGCCAGCTCACCCAATCCCCGTAGCTCTGGAAACACCATATATTTT,CASSPNPRSSGNTIYF
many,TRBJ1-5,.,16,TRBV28,TGTGCCAGCAGCGCCCCGGTCGGACAGAACAATCAGCCCCAGCATTTT,CASSAPVGQNNQPQHF
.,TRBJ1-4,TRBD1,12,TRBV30,TGTGCCTGGGACAGGGGCGTCGAAAAACTGTTTTTT,CAWDRGVEKLFF
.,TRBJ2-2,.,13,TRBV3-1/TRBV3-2,TGTGCCAGCAGCCAAGCGCGAACCGGGGAGCTGTTTTTT,CASSQARTGELFF
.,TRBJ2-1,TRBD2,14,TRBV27,TGTGCCAGCAGTTCTATTAGCGGGGAAGATGAGCAGTTCTTC,CASSSISGEDEQFF